These 10 T cell receptor beta chains were all obtained from the same sample, sequenced in a study of T cell repertoires in cytomegalovirus infection. TCRdb re-derived calls from the reads in MiXCR, one entry per CDR3 protein. In the table there are approximately 990,000 distinct CDR3 sequences, around 32% of which are singletons. Their specific antigens are unknown. The sample consisted of cultured CD8+ T cells from PBMCs, taken from culture after CMV antigen stimulation. Receptors originate from a human donor in good health (CMV status not recorded). Some clones in this sample may be carry-over from other donors' samples.

The chain combines TRBV7-9 with TRBJ1-2; D is ambiguous. The CDR3 is 12 residues long. Per the germline V gene, CDR1 is SEHNR and CDR2 is FQNEAQ (reference sequence). With 1 base removed from V and 10 bases from J, the gap between germline ends came to 10 bases. The CDR3 loop is CASSLDVFTYTF. The CDR3, as DNA: TGTGCCAGCAGCTTAGACGTTTTCACCTACACCTTC.

Only one count was recorded for this clonotype. The rearrangement uses TRBV24-1 and TRBJ1-2, with 9 positions matching TRBD1. Germline lookup yields CDR1 KGHDR and CDR2 SFDVKD. The V gene end was trimmed by 4 bases and the J gene end by 6 bases; junction bases not matched to a gene: 14. The CDR3 is made up of 17 amino acids. CDR3 in amino acids: CATSDSGQGPRRNGYTF. The DNA for the CDR3 is TGTGCCACCAGTGACTCCGGACAGGGGCCACGGAGGAATGGCTACACCTTC.

This clonotype was seen a handful of times. The rearrangement links TRBV18 to TRBJ2-3; maybe TRBD2 (7 bases). Germline CDR1 reads KGHSH; CDR2 reads LQKENI. V was clipped by 8 bases and J by 0 bases, with 15 bases between them. The CDR3 extends over 15 amino acids. This CDR3 is CASRPRGASTDTQYF. The CDR3 DNA reads TGTGCCAGCAGACCACGGGGGGCGAGCACAGATACGCAGTATTTT.

The CDR3 coding sequence is TGTGCCAGCAGCCTCGACACCTTC. Translated: CASSLDTF. The genes are TRBV6-2 or TRBV6-3 and TRBJ1-2; D uncertain. This CDR3 comprises 8 residues. In germline, CDR1 is MNHEY, CDR2 SVGEGT. The ends were cut back, 6 bases at V and 12 bases at J, with 5 bases in the middle.

The rearrangement joins TRBV7-9 to TRBJ2-2; 7 bases map to TRBD1. The junction had 15 bases not matched to a gene; V was cut back by 5 bases and J by 0 bases. The CDR3 spans 19 residues. CDR1 SEHNR and CDR2 FQNEAQ come from the germline V gene (reference sequence). DNA of the CDR3: TGTGCCAGCAGCGACCCGATTACAGGGGCGATCGCGAACACCGGGGAGCTGTTTTTT. Translation gives CASSDPITGAIANTGELFF. Drawing the rest from reference TRBV7-9 and TRBJ2-2, the complete variable domain is DTGVSQNPRHKITKRGQNVTFRCDPISEHNRLYWYRQTLGQGPEFLTYFQNEAQLEKSRLLSDRFSAERPKGSFSTLEIQRTEQGDSAMYLCASSDPITGAIANTGELFFGEGSRLTVL.

This clonotype was counted only a few times. The chain couples TRBV7-9 to TRBJ2-1; no reliable D call. CDR3 size: 16 residues. The germline V gene has CDR1 SEHNR and CDR2 FQNEAQ (reference sequence). The V end was cut by 1 base, the J end by 6 bases, with 16 bases between. The CDR3 region is CASSLEATPRANEQFF. In nucleotides, the CDR3 is TGTGCCAGCAGCTTAGAGGCGACCCCCCGGGCCAATGAGCAGTTCTTC.

V usage is TRBV19 and J usage is TRBJ1-2, with D possibly being TRBD1 (5 bases). V was pared by 3 bases and J by 6 bases, with 17 bases between. This CDR3 comprises 15 residues. Germline loops: CDR1 LNHDA, CDR2 SQIVND (reference sequence). The DNA for the CDR3 is TGTGCCAGTAGTATTTGGGACGGAGCTTTGGATGGCTACACCTTC. It yields the protein CASSIWDGALDGYTF.

This clonotype was detected only a few times. The V gene is TRBV6-1, the J gene TRBJ1-1; D is unresolved. Germline assignment: CDR1 MNHNS and CDR2 SASEGT. Trimming removed 3 bases at V and 3 bases at J, with 5 bases between. The CDR3 has 12 residues. The CDR3 DNA reads as TGTGCCAGCAGTGATCCGGACACTGAAGCTTTCTTT. Translated, it gives CASSDPDTEAFF.

The chain is built from TRBV29-1 and TRBJ1-4, with D uncertain. The V and J ends lost 5 bases and 5 bases respectively, with 9 bases between them. Germline lookup yields CDR1 SQVTM and CDR2 ANQGSEA. The CDR3 has 12 amino acids. The DNA of the CDR3 is TGCAGCGTTACACCGTTGAATGAAAAACTGTTTTTT. Residues: CSVTPLNEKLFF.

A word on this clonotype: The junction departs from the called germline gene at one end, perhaps through a read error. The chain links TRBV7-9 to TRBJ2-1; the match to TRBD2 covers 12 bases. The CDR3 runs 16 residues. Germline CDR1 reads SEHNR; CDR2 reads FQNEAQ (reference sequence). CDR3 protein: CTSSGRLAGDLDEQFF. CDR3 bases: TGTACCAGCAGCGGGCGACTAGCGGGGGATTTGGATGAGCAGTTCTTC.